This T cell receptor beta chain was recovered during a study of early T cells in non-severe SARS-CoV-2 infection. This clonotype was counted only a few times. Germline loops: CDR1 SEHNR, CDR2 FQNEAQ (reference sequence). The CDR3 covers 14 residues. The V gene lost 5 bases and the J gene lost 4 bases, with 14 bases spanning the gap. Unique molecular identifiers were added to individual cDNA molecules. TCRdb re-analysed the 5' RACE reads in MiXCR, keeping a single row per CDR3 protein. The table records about 53,000 distinct CDR3 sequences, 12% of them present only once. This sequence was found in an adult who was a healthcare worker with PCR-confirmed SARS-CoV-2 infection or an uninfected control (not recorded which). This sequence joins TRBV7-9 and TRBJ1-1, with D maybe TRBD1 (5 bases). The sample in question was whole blood, obtained at baseline. The CDR3 region is CASSASTATTEAFF. DNA for the CDR3: TGTGCCAGCAGCGCGTCGACAGCGACCACTGAAGCTTTCTTT.